This T cell receptor (beta chain) was identified during a study of read filtering for tumor transcriptome and immune sequencing. As for the study in general: The cohort had about 16 men and approximately 13 women aged about 45 to 80, mean about 68 years. Transcriptome libraries were built from DNase-treated RNA. TCR-mapped reads were about 4 to 11 million with IR-seq versus roughly 85 to 1,400 with RNA-seq.

This library used about 400 ng RNA and molecular barcoded adaptors spanning alpha/delta and beta/gamma chains. TCRdb redid the calling of the reads with MiXCR, one entry per CDR3 protein. The data contain some 22,000 distinct CDR3 sequences, 20% to 25% of them seen just once; the ten biggest clones take up roughly 15%. General study points: The CD138-negative fraction was mixed bone marrow immune cells, not pure T cells.

The CDR3 has 15 residues. Germline values: CDR1 WSHSY, CDR2 SAAADI. V shed 7 bases and J 1 base; nucleotides not matched to a gene: 7. This clonotype was counted ten times or more. The antigen is unknown. Material: a population of CD138-negative cells sorted from bone marrow. The chain employs TRBV10-2 and TRBJ2-4; 7 positions match TRBD2. The receptor comes from a donor at least 40 years old with multiple myeloma. The DNA of the CDR3 is TGCGCCAGCAACCCAAGCGGGGTCGCCAAAAACATTCAGTACTTC. Amino acids: CASNPSGVAKNIQYF.